This is a list of T cell receptor beta chains from one sample in a study of cytomegalovirus exposure and HLA in healthy donors. TCRdb's table, derived via immunoSEQ multiplex PCR, lists solely in-frame clones and lacks some. The data hold 150,000 or so clones, with 50% to 75% observed a single time. The sample consisted of PBMCs. These receptors were taken from a woman aged 25 to 39 in good health and CMV-seropositive. The CDR3 runs from the conserved cysteine through the conserved F or W. The order of the fields is J gene, clone size, V gene, D gene, CDR3 DNA, CDR3 protein. The D gene is left open where the match is weak. Expanded clones get a size class; other rows say once, few or many, or leave the size out.

J gene: TRBJ2-7
clone size: -
V gene: TRBV19
D gene: TRBD1
CDR3 DNA: TGTGCCAGTAGTCCCAGGGGGACAGGGGGCCTCGACGAGCAGTACTTC
CDR3 protein: CASSPRGTGGLDEQYF

J gene: TRBJ2-1
clone size: -
V gene: TRBV5-4
D gene: TRBD2
CDR3 DNA: TGTGCCAGCAGCCCCGGGACTAGCGGGGGGAGAGAGCAGTTCTTC
CDR3 protein: CASSPGTSGGREQFF

J gene: TRBJ1-5
clone size: -
V gene: TRBV7-9
D gene: -
CDR3 DNA: TGTGCCAGCAGAGACAGTAGCAATCAGCCCCAGCATTTT
CDR3 protein: CASRDSSNQPQHF

J gene: TRBJ1-2
clone size: -
V gene: TRBV6-1
D gene: -
CDR3 DNA: TGTGCCAGCAGTGGAACAGGGATTGGAGGCTACACCTTC
CDR3 protein: CASSGTGIGGYTF

J gene: TRBJ1-1
clone size: -
V gene: TRBV6-5
D gene: -
CDR3 DNA: TGTGCCAGCAGCCGTGGCGGGGACACTGAAGCTTTCTTT
CDR3 protein: CASSRGGDTEAFF

J gene: TRBJ1-5
clone size: -
V gene: TRBV7-2
D gene: -
CDR3 DNA: TGTGCCAGCAGCTTAGAGCCCGGACAGTCCCAGCCCCAGCATTTT
CDR3 protein: CASSLEPGQSQPQHF

J gene: TRBJ1-2
clone size: -
V gene: TRBV28
D gene: TRBD1
CDR3 DNA: TGTGCCAGCAGTGGGACAGGGGACTATGGCTACACCTTC
CDR3 protein: CASSGTGDYGYTF

J gene: TRBJ2-2
clone size: -
V gene: TRBV5-1
D gene: -
CDR3 DNA: TGCGCCAGCAGCTTGCGGAGGGACTACACCGGGGAGCTGTTTTTT
CDR3 protein: CASSLRRDYTGELFF

J gene: TRBJ2-2
clone size: few
V gene: TRBV5-6
D gene: TRBD1
CDR3 DNA: TGTGCCAGCAGGTCCCTTTCCCGGACAGGGTCGGTAACCGGGGAGCTGTTTTTT
CDR3 protein: CASRSLSRTGSVTGELFF

J gene: TRBJ2-5
clone size: once
V gene: TRBV7-2
D gene: TRBD1
CDR3 DNA: TGTGCCAGCAGCTCGCAGACAGGGACGGAGACCCAGTACTTC
CDR3 protein: CASSSQTGTETQYF

J gene: TRBJ1-5
clone size: -
V gene: TRBV28
D gene: TRBD1
CDR3 DNA: TGTGCCAGCCATCTTACAGGGGGCGGCAATCAGCCCCAGCATTTT
CDR3 protein: CASHLTGGGNQPQHF

J gene: TRBJ2-3
clone size: once
V gene: TRBV5-4
D gene: -
CDR3 DNA: TGTGCCAGCAGCTTGGGGGCCACAGATACGCAGTATTTT
CDR3 protein: CASSLGATDTQYF

J gene: TRBJ1-2
clone size: few
V gene: TRBV4-1
D gene: -
CDR3 DNA: TGCGCCAGCAGCCAAGTGCTGAGTCCCTATGGCTACACCTTC
CDR3 protein: CASSQVLSPYGYTF

J gene: TRBJ2-7
clone size: few
V gene: TRBV10-3
D gene: TRBD2
CDR3 DNA: TGTGCCATCAGTGAGTTAGCGGGGGACACCTACGAGCAGTACTTC
CDR3 protein: CAISELAGDTYEQYF

J gene: TRBJ1-2
clone size: -
V gene: TRBV19
D gene: -
CDR3 DNA: TGTGCCAGTAGTACACTGGACATATATGGCTACACCTTC
CDR3 protein: CASSTLDIYGYTF

J gene: TRBJ2-2
clone size: few
V gene: TRBV5-1
D gene: -
CDR3 DNA: TGCGCCAGCAGCCCCTTTCCTTCGGACACCGGGGAGCTGTTTTTT
CDR3 protein: CASSPFPSDTGELFF

J gene: TRBJ2-7
clone size: -
V gene: TRBV5-1
D gene: TRBD1
CDR3 DNA: TGCGCCAGCAGCTTGGAGGGGGCCTATGATGAGCAGTACTTC
CDR3 protein: CASSLEGAYDEQYF

J gene: TRBJ1-1
clone size: -
V gene: TRBV2
D gene: -
CDR3 DNA: TGTGCCAGCAGTGAGACACTGAACACTGAAGCTTTCTTT
CDR3 protein: CASSETLNTEAFF

J gene: TRBJ1-6
clone size: -
V gene: TRBV28
D gene: TRBD1
CDR3 DNA: TGTGCCAGCCGGGACAGCAGTAATTCACCCCTCCACTTT
CDR3 protein: CASRDSSNSPLHF

J gene: TRBJ2-7
clone size: -
V gene: TRBV9
D gene: -
CDR3 DNA: TGTGCCAGCAGCGCCCTTGGCAGCTCCTACGAGCAGTACTTC
CDR3 protein: CASSALGSSYEQYF

J gene: TRBJ2-7
clone size: -
V gene: TRBV5-6
D gene: -
CDR3 DNA: TGTGCCAGCAGCTTGGCCGGGGGTTCCTCCGAGCAGTACTTC
CDR3 protein: CASSLAGGSSEQYF

J gene: TRBJ2-3
clone size: -
V gene: TRBV28
D gene: TRBD2
CDR3 DNA: TGTGCCAGCAGTTCAGGGGCGGCTAGCGGGGCGGGCGATACGCAGTATTTT
CDR3 protein: CASSSGAASGAGDTQYF

J gene: TRBJ2-7
clone size: -
V gene: TRBV2
D gene: -
CDR3 DNA: TGTGCCAGCAGCGAAAGGAGCTACGAGCAGTACTTC
CDR3 protein: CASSERSYEQYF

J gene: TRBJ1-2
clone size: -
V gene: TRBV2
D gene: -
CDR3 DNA: TGTGCCAGCAGTGAATGGGGGGGCAGTAACTATGGCTACACCTTC
CDR3 protein: CASSEWGGSNYGYTF

J gene: TRBJ2-3
clone size: -
V gene: TRBV6-4
D gene: TRBD2
CDR3 DNA: TGTGCCAGCAAGCCGGGACTAGCGGACACAGATACGCAGTATTTT
CDR3 protein: CASKPGLADTDTQYF

J gene: TRBJ1-6
clone size: -
V gene: TRBV5-6
D gene: -
CDR3 DNA: TGTGCCAGCACCCGGGTGGGGGGTTTCGATTCACCCCTCCACTTT
CDR3 protein: CASTRVGGFDSPLHF

J gene: TRBJ1-2
clone size: -
V gene: TRBV29-1
D gene: -
CDR3 DNA: TGCAGCGTTGAAGAGTCTGGGGGGAATAACTATGGCTACACCTTC
CDR3 protein: CSVEESGGNNYGYTF

J gene: TRBJ2-3
clone size: -
V gene: TRBV11-3
D gene: -
CDR3 DNA: TGTGCCAGCAGAGCTAGGAGGACGAGCACAGATACGCAGTATTTT
CDR3 protein: CASRARRTSTDTQYF

J gene: TRBJ1-6
clone size: -
V gene: TRBV28
D gene: -
CDR3 DNA: TGTGCCAGCAGTTTTGGAGGGGTTCGGTCACCCCTCCACTTT
CDR3 protein: CASSFGGVRSPLHF

J gene: TRBJ1-1
clone size: -
V gene: TRBV5-1
D gene: TRBD1
CDR3 DNA: TGCGCCAGCAGCTTGGCGGGACAGGGAGGCACTGAAGCTTTCTTT
CDR3 protein: CASSLAGQGGTEAFF

J gene: TRBJ1-1
clone size: -
V gene: TRBV5-1
D gene: -
CDR3 DNA: TGCGCCAGCAGCTTGTTTGCGTTAGAGAGCACTGAAGCTTTCTTT
CDR3 protein: CASSLFALESTEAFF

J gene: TRBJ1-2
clone size: few
V gene: TRBV7-9
D gene: TRBD1
CDR3 DNA: TGTGCCAGCAGACCGGGACAGGGAGTCTCGGGAGCGCGAAACACCTTC
CDR3 protein: CASRPGQGVSGARNTF

J gene: TRBJ1-1
clone size: -
V gene: TRBV30
D gene: -
CDR3 DNA: TGTGCCTGGAGTGTACCAGGACAAATGAACACTGAAGCTTTCTTT
CDR3 protein: CAWSVPGQMNTEAFF

J gene: TRBJ2-5
clone size: -
V gene: TRBV13
D gene: -
CDR3 DNA: TGTGCCAGCAGCCATGTGGGTGGTCAGGGAGGAGAGACCCAGTACTTC
CDR3 protein: CASSHVGGQGGETQYF

J gene: TRBJ2-3
clone size: -
V gene: TRBV2
D gene: TRBD1
CDR3 DNA: TGTGCCAGCAGCCGGGACAGGCTCACAGATACGCAGTATTTT
CDR3 protein: CASSRDRLTDTQYF

J gene: TRBJ2-5
clone size: -
V gene: TRBV29-1
D gene: TRBD2
CDR3 DNA: TGCAGCGTTGGGACTAGCGGGAGCCACCAAGAGACCCAGTACTTC
CDR3 protein: CSVGTSGSHQETQYF

J gene: TRBJ2-6
clone size: -
V gene: TRBV19
D gene: TRBD2
CDR3 DNA: TGTGCCAGTAGTATGGGAGGGCGTTCTGGGGCCAACGTCCTGACTTTC
CDR3 protein: CASSMGGRSGANVLTF

J gene: TRBJ1-5
clone size: -
V gene: TRBV20-1
D gene: -
CDR3 DNA: TGCAGCGGCGGTGAGCCCCAGCATTTT
CDR3 protein: CSGGEPQHF

J gene: TRBJ1-6
clone size: once
V gene: TRBV6-4
D gene: -
CDR3 DNA: TGTGCCAGCAGTGGGTCGGAGCCCAATTCACCCCTCCACTTT
CDR3 protein: CASSGSEPNSPLHF

J gene: TRBJ2-5
clone size: few
V gene: TRBV5-1
D gene: TRBD2
CDR3 DNA: TGCGCCAGCGGGAGGGGCGGGGCCGAAGAGACCCAGTACTTC
CDR3 protein: CASGRGGAEETQYF

J gene: TRBJ2-5
clone size: -
V gene: TRBV5-1
D gene: -
CDR3 DNA: TGCGCCAGCAGCGGGGGCTCGGAGACCCAGTACTTC
CDR3 protein: CASSGGSETQYF

J gene: TRBJ1-5
clone size: -
V gene: TRBV7-9
D gene: -
CDR3 DNA: TGTGCCAGCAGCCTACAGGGTGCCAATCAGCCCCAGCATTTT
CDR3 protein: CASSLQGANQPQHF

J gene: TRBJ1-2
clone size: -
V gene: TRBV4-1
D gene: TRBD1
CDR3 DNA: TGCGCCAGCAGACTCGCGCGGCTCCGGGACAGCTCCATCGACTACACCTTC
CDR3 protein: CASRLARLRDSSIDYTF

J gene: TRBJ2-1
clone size: -
V gene: TRBV5-1
D gene: TRBD1
CDR3 DNA: TGCGCCAGCAGCTCCGGGACAGGGGAGTACGGTGAGCAGTTCTTC
CDR3 protein: CASSSGTGEYGEQFF

J gene: TRBJ2-7
clone size: -
V gene: TRBV7-9
D gene: -
CDR3 DNA: TGTGCCAGCAGCTTGCAGGGGTCAGGATGGGAGCAGTACTTC
CDR3 protein: CASSLQGSGWEQYF

J gene: TRBJ1-2
clone size: -
V gene: TRBV6-6
D gene: TRBD1
CDR3 DNA: TGTGCCAGCAGATCCTACACTCAGGGGGCTTTTACCTTC
CDR3 protein: CASRSYTQGAFTF

J gene: TRBJ1-1
clone size: -
V gene: TRBV6-4
D gene: TRBD1
CDR3 DNA: TGTGCCACCAGGGACAGAGAGAACACTGAAGCTTTCTTT
CDR3 protein: CATRDRENTEAFF

J gene: TRBJ2-2
clone size: many
V gene: TRBV6-1
D gene: TRBD1
CDR3 DNA: TGTGCCAGCAGTAAGGACAGGGGGTGGACCGGGGAGCTGTTTTTT
CDR3 protein: CASSKDRGWTGELFF

J gene: TRBJ2-2
clone size: once
V gene: TRBV5-1
D gene: TRBD2
CDR3 DNA: TGCGCCAGCAGCTTTACCGGGACTAGCGGGTACACCGGGGAGCTGTTTTTT
CDR3 protein: CASSFTGTSGYTGELFF

J gene: TRBJ1-2
clone size: -
V gene: TRBV10-3
D gene: -
CDR3 DNA: TGTGCCATCAGTGAGTCTTTTGCAGCTAACTATGGCTACACCTTC
CDR3 protein: CAISESFAANYGYTF

J gene: TRBJ2-2
clone size: -
V gene: TRBV5-1
D gene: TRBD2
CDR3 DNA: TGCGCCAGCAGCTTAGGCGGGGGTGACGGGGAGCTGTTTTTT
CDR3 protein: CASSLGGGDGELFF

J gene: TRBJ1-1
clone size: -
V gene: TRBV18
D gene: -
CDR3 DNA: TGTGCCAGCTCACCACAGAGTACGAACACTGAAGCTTTCTTT
CDR3 protein: CASSPQSTNTEAFF

J gene: TRBJ1-1
clone size: -
V gene: TRBV4-1
D gene: TRBD1
CDR3 DNA: TGCGCCAGCAGCCCCAGAAACCCCGGGACAGACCTGAACACTGAAGCTTTCTTT
CDR3 protein: CASSPRNPGTDLNTEAFF

J gene: TRBJ2-7
clone size: -
V gene: TRBV6-1
D gene: -
CDR3 DNA: TGTGCCAGCAGCCTAGAGAGCTCCTACGAGCAGTACTTC
CDR3 protein: CASSLESSYEQYF

J gene: TRBJ2-7
clone size: -
V gene: TRBV15
D gene: -
CDR3 DNA: TGTGCCACCAGCAGAGGCCCAGGAACCTACGAGCAGTACTTC
CDR3 protein: CATSRGPGTYEQYF

J gene: TRBJ2-6
clone size: few
V gene: TRBV18
D gene: -
CDR3 DNA: TGTGCCAGCTCACGGGGGGATGGGGCCAACGTCCTGACTTTC
CDR3 protein: CASSRGDGANVLTF

J gene: TRBJ1-2
clone size: -
V gene: TRBV7-2
D gene: -
CDR3 DNA: TGTGCCAGCAGCTTAGGAGGTGGCTACACCTTC
CDR3 protein: CASSLGGGYTF